Presented here are 22 T cell receptor beta chains from one specimen sequenced in a study of blood T cell repertoires in COVID-19. Libraries were prepared by immunoSEQ multiplex PCR; TCRdb keeps only in-frame clonotypes and omits some of them. Here the sample spans about 74,000 clones, around 93% being singletons. Sequenced input: peripheral blood. The receptors stem from an older woman with active COVID-19.

V and J are TRBV3-1 (or the pseudogene TRBV3-2) and TRBJ2-3; weak D call: TRBD2 (5 bases). With 2 bases removed from V and 4 bases from J, the gap between germline ends came to 19 bases. CDR1 and CDR2 (germline): LGHDT, YNNKEL (reference sequence). This CDR3 region has 17 residues. The CDR3 sequence: CASSQRAYTRSADTQYF. In DNA form, the CDR3 reads TGTGCCAGCAGCCAAAGGGCATACACTAGGAGCGCAGATACGCAGTATTTT.

The chain employs TRBV6-2 or TRBV6-3 and TRBJ2-1, with a weak D call TRBD2 (6 bases). Between the trimmed V and J ends, which lost 3 bases and 1 base, there was a span of 10 bases. Germline values: CDR1 MNHEY, CDR2 SVGEGT. The CDR3 extends over 15 amino acids. The CDR3: CASSYRRESYNEQFF. CDR3 DNA sequence: TGTGCCAGCAGTTATCGCCGGGAGTCCTACAATGAGCAGTTCTTC.

V and J are TRBV27 and TRBJ1-1, with a tentative D call TRBD1 (6 bases). The germline V gene encodes CDR1 MNHEY and CDR2 SMNVEV (reference sequence). This CDR3 comprises 15 residues. V lost 3 bases, J lost 1 base, and 12 bases lay in between. The DNA for the CDR3 is TGTGCCAGCAGTTTTAGACAGGACCGGAACACTGAAGCTTTCTTT. Protein product: CASSFRQDRNTEAFF.

This chain links TRBV7-9 with TRBJ2-7; no definite D call. The CDR3 runs to 15 residues. Trimming took off 4 bases at V and 0 bases at J, with 13 bases between the two ends. Germline V CDR1 and CDR2: SEHNR, FQNEAQ (reference sequence). The CDR3 region is CASSSAFRSSYEQYF. In DNA, the CDR3 is TGTGCCAGCAGCTCCGCTTTTCGTAGCTCCTACGAGCAGTACTTC.

The chain recombines TRBV19 with TRBJ2-1; 10 nucleotides match TRBD2. The CDR3 consists of 14 residues. Germline loops: CDR1 LNHDA, CDR2 SQIVND (reference sequence). With V trimmed by 9 bases and J by 1 base, 3 bases remained unmatched. The CDR3 coding sequence is TGTGCCAGCTTAGCGGGAGGTTCCTACAATGAGCAGTTCTTC. Residues: CASLAGGSYNEQFF.

J is TRBJ2-1 and V is TRBV30, with D perhaps TRBD1 (5 bases). Germline loops: CDR1 GTSNPN, CDR2 SVGIG (reference sequence). Trimming removed 0 bases from V and 9 bases from J, with 12 bases in between. CDR3 size: 13 residues. The CDR3 region is CAWSVLGQGEQFF. CDR3 sequence (DNA): TGTGCCTGGAGTGTACTGGGGCAGGGTGAGCAGTTCTTC.

V usage is TRBV28 and J usage is TRBJ1-2, with 9 bases lining up with TRBD1. Per the germline V gene, CDR1 is MDHEN and CDR2 is SYDVKM. Trimming took 2 bases from V and 2 from J; bases not matched to a gene: 3. The CDR3 covers 15 residues. The CDR3 reads CASSLPGTGNYGYTF. In DNA, the CDR3 is TGTGCCAGCAGTTTACCCGGGACAGGGAACTATGGCTACACCTTC.

The CDR3 loop reads CASSPGDRAQETQYF. CDR3 DNA: TGTGCCAGCAGCCCGGGGGACAGGGCCCAAGAGACCCAGTACTTC. The V call is TRBV7-8, the J call TRBJ2-5; 9 bases are a match to TRBD1. J lost 1 base, V lost 5 bases, and 5 bases had no gene match. The CDR3 loop spans 15 amino acids. The germline gives CDR1 SGHVS, CDR2 FQNEAQ.

This clone was seen once. The V and J genes are TRBV28 and TRBJ2-7, with D tentatively TRBD2 (6 bases). Germline CDR1 MDHEN, CDR2 SYDVKM. Trimming took 8 bases from V and 1 from J, leaving 15 bases between them. This CDR3 comprises 14 residues. The CDR3: CASSRRGGSYEQYF. CDR3 coding DNA: TGTGCCAGCTCGAGGAGGGGAGGATCCTACGAGCAGTACTTC.

V usage is TRBV5-5 and J usage is TRBJ1-2; weak D call: TRBD1 (6 bases). The CDR3 has 14 residues. V lost 3 bases and J lost 7, with 16 bases in between. Looked up from germline, CDR1 is SGHKS and CDR2 is YYEKEE (reference sequence). CDR3 region: CASSWANRESGYTF. CDR3 in DNA: TGTGCCAGCAGCTGGGCTAACAGGGAGAGTGGCTACACCTTC.

V is TRBV28 and J is TRBJ2-3, with TRBD2 matching 7 bases. V shed 7 bases and J 2 bases; nucleotides not matched to a gene: 21. The CDR3 runs 19 residues. Germline CDR1 MDHEN, CDR2 SYDVKM. CDR3 sequence reads: CASTPVSPTGRPSTDTQYF. The DNA for the CDR3 is TGTGCCAGCACACCGGTGTCTCCCACCGGGAGGCCCTCCACAGATACGCAGTATTTT. Complete variable domain (other parts from reference TRBV28 and TRBJ2-3): DVKVTQSSRYLVKRTGEKVFLECVQDMDHENMFWYRQDPGLGLRLIYFSYDVKMKEKGDIPEGYSVSREKKERFSLILESASTNQTSMYLCASTPVSPTGRPSTDTQYFGPGTRLTVL.

The V call is TRBV4-1, the J call TRBJ1-4, with D possibly being TRBD1 (6 bases). CDR1 and CDR2 (germline): MGHRA, YSYEKL. Trimming removed 2 bases at V and 2 bases at J, with 15 bases between. The CDR3 is 17 residues long. The CDR3, as DNA: TGCGCCAGCAGCCAAAACAGAGGGGGTGCGACTAATGAAAAACTGTTTTTT. Protein product: CASSQNRGGATNEKLFF.

This chain uses TRBV28 with TRBJ1-1, with TRBD1 as a possible D gene (6 bases). V gave up 6 bases and J gave up 1 base, with 9 bases separating them. Germline CDR1 and CDR2: MDHEN and SYDVKM. The CDR3 runs to 13 residues. The CDR3 is CASSWTANTEAFF. CDR3 coding DNA: TGTGCCAGCAGCTGGACAGCGAACACTGAAGCTTTCTTT.

This clone showed up just once. This chain connects TRBV5-4 to TRBJ2-7, with 9 bases matching TRBD2. In germline, CDR1 is SGHNT, CDR2 YYREEE (reference sequence). The CDR3 has 14 residues. Trimming cost V 4 bases and J 3 bases; bases outside gene matches: 5. DNA for the CDR3: TGTGCCAGCAGCCTAGAGACTAGCGGCTACGAGCAGTACTTC. Its protein is CASSLETSGYEQYF.

This chain links TRBV9 with TRBJ2-1, with D possibly TRBD2 on 6 matching bases. In germline, CDR1 is SGDLS, CDR2 YYNGEE. The CDR3 consists of 15 residues. V lost 0 bases, J lost 3 bases, and 10 bases lay in between. This CDR3 reads CASSVVADYYNEQFF. CDR3 in DNA: TGTGCCAGCAGCGTAGTAGCGGACTACTACAATGAGCAGTTCTTC.

The chain is built from TRBV29-1 and TRBJ2-3; 7 nucleotides line up with TRBD2. After removal of 8 bases from V and 5 bases from J, the junction contained 22 bases not matched to a gene. Germline loops: CDR1 SQVTM, CDR2 ANQGSEA. The length of the CDR3 is 17 residues. DNA of the CDR3: TGCAGCATCCAATGGCCCAGCGGGAATCCCTCGGAAGATACGCAGTATTTT. Translation: CSIQWPSGNPSEDTQYF.

The chain joins TRBV29-1 to TRBJ2-1; the D gene is possibly TRBD2 (5 bases). From germline, CDR1 is SQVTM and CDR2 ANQGSEA. The CDR3 consists of 14 residues. Trimming shortened V by 5 bases and J by 7 bases, and 18 bases separated the two germline ends. CDR3 sequence reads: CSVIDRGRGNEQFF. DNA for the CDR3: TGCAGCGTTATAGATCGGGGTAGAGGAAATGAGCAGTTCTTC.

The CDR3 bases are TGTGCCAGTAGTATCAAGGGGGGGGGCTCCTACAATGAGCAGTTCTTC. This encodes CASSIKGGGSYNEQFF. This chain links TRBV19 with TRBJ2-1; perhaps TRBD2 as D (7 bases). Trimming cost V 3 bases and J 0 bases, with 12 bases left between them. Germline lookup yields CDR1 LNHDA and CDR2 SQIVND (reference sequence). The CDR3 runs to 16 residues. Variable domain in full (rest from reference TRBV19 and TRBJ2-1): DGGITQSPKYLFRKEGQNVTLSCEQNLNHDAMYWYRQDPGQGLRLIYYSQIVNDFQKGDIAEGYSVSREKKESFPLTVTSAQKNPTAFYLCASSIKGGGSYNEQFFGPGTRLTVL.

CDR3 in DNA: TGTGCCAGCAGCATTAAGACAGGGGGGAGTACCCAGTACTTC. Encoded protein: CASSIKTGGSTQYF. The V gene is TRBV6-5, the J gene TRBJ2-5; 9 positions match TRBD1. The CDR3 is 14 amino acids. Germline CDR1 reads MNHEY; CDR2 reads SVGAGI. The junction had 10 bases not matched to a gene; V was cut back by 6 bases and J by 8 bases.

V usage is TRBV5-6 and J usage is TRBJ2-7, with a possible D match to TRBD1 (6 bases). CDR3 length: 13 amino acids. V shed 0 bases and J shed 6 bases, with 10 bases lying between them. Germline-derived CDR1 and CDR2 are SGHDT and YYEEEE. The DNA for the CDR3 is TGTGCCAGCAGCTTGGTCGGCAGGGGCGAGCAGTACTTC. Translating gives CASSLVGRGEQYF.

This chain links TRBV3-1 (or the pseudogene TRBV3-2) with TRBJ2-2; D is possibly TRBD2 (6 bases). This CDR3 contains 17 residues. Germline V CDR1 and CDR2: LGHDT, YNNKEL (reference sequence). Deletions cut 4 bases from V and 3 bases from J, with 18 bases between. CDR3 DNA sequence: TGTGCCAGCAGCCCCGGGGGTGGGCTGGGTCACACCGGGGAGCTGTTTTTT. Amino acids: CASSPGGGLGHTGELFF.

This CDR3 reads CASSFGQGHSPLHF. As DNA, the CDR3 is TGCGCCAGCAGCTTCGGACAGGGGCATTCACCCCTCCACTTT. The rearrangement links TRBV5-1 to TRBJ1-6, with 9 positions matching TRBD1. The junction had 2 bases not matched to a gene; V was cut back by 2 bases and J by 8 bases. The germline gives CDR1 SGHRS, CDR2 YFSETQ. The CDR3 consists of 14 residues.